This T cell receptor beta chain stems from a study of OX40 agonist ivuxolimab in advanced cancers. Study conclusions and caveats: It was not determined which antigens were specifically recognized by the peripheral T cells that had undergone clonal expansion.

Germline V CDR1 and CDR2: MNHEY, SMNVEV (reference sequence). The CDR3 loop spans 14 amino acids. The V and J ends lost 3 bases and 4 bases respectively, with 12 bases between them. Profiling relied on immunoSEQ multiplex PCR, and the TCRdb table lists in-frame clones only, not all of them. This repertoire shows about 52,000 clones, approximately 94% found once; its top ten account for around 10%. Worth noting for this clone: What it binds is not known.

J is TRBJ1-2 and V is TRBV27; tentative D call: TRBD1 (6 bases). The source is an adult with an advanced solid tumor such as melanoma, head and neck, liver or kidney cancer. Material: CD4+ or CD8+ T cells sorted from blood, obtained in a trial of the OX40 agonist ivuxolimab. CDR3 sequence (DNA): TGTGCCAGCAGTTTCAGGGGCTGGAGCTATGGCTACACCTTC. Protein product: CASSFRGWSYGYTF.